Below are 13 T cell receptor beta chains sequenced from a single sample in a study of cytomegalovirus exposure and HLA in healthy donors. Both 60 Vbeta primers and 13 Jbeta primers went into the PCR. TCRdb's table, derived via immunoSEQ multiplex PCR, lists solely in-frame clones and lacks some. Here the sample spans about 50,000 clones, about four fifths being singletons. The specimen sequenced was PBMCs. The receptors originated from a boy younger than 18 in good health and CMV-seropositive.

V is TRBV6-4 and J is TRBJ2-3; TRBD2 agrees at 8 bases. This CDR3 is 15 amino acids long. The germline gives CDR1 MRHNA, CDR2 SNTAGT. Losses at the gene ends were 5 bases for V and 0 bases for J; bases not matched to a gene: 4. CDR3 in amino acids: CASSLLAGSTDTQYF. The CDR3, as DNA: TGTGCCAGCAGTCTTCTAGCGGGTAGCACAGATACGCAGTATTTT.

The chain has TRBV2 and TRBJ1-1; 7 positions match TRBD1. The junction had 11 bases not matched to a gene; V was cut back by 8 bases and J by 2 bases. The CDR3 contains 15 residues. CDR1 and CDR2 (germline): SNHLY, FYNNEI. CDR3 bases: TGTGCCAGCGGGGAAACAGGGGAGGATAACACTGAAGCTTTCTTT. This gives the protein CASGETGEDNTEAFF.

This clone was recorded only once. The V and J genes are TRBV15 and TRBJ1-5; 7 nucleotides match TRBD1. V was clipped by 5 bases and J by 4 bases; unmatched bases: 14. Germline loops: CDR1 LNHNV, CDR2 YYDKDF (reference sequence). This CDR3 spans 17 amino acids. Here the CDR3 DNA reads TGTGCCACCAGCGGAGGGACAGCGAAAGGAGGAAATCAGCCCCAGCATTTT. This translates into CATSGGTAKGGNQPQHF.

The chain has TRBV9 and TRBJ2-3; 9 nucleotides agree with TRBD1. Germline V CDR1 and CDR2: SGDLS, YYNGEE. V lost 2 bases to trimming and J lost 3 bases; unmatched junction nucleotides: 4. This CDR3 contains 15 residues. CDR3 DNA sequence: TGTGCCAGCAGCGTCACAGGGGGCGGAACAGATACGCAGTATTTT. Translating it yields CASSVTGGGTDTQYF. The full variable domain, completed using reference TRBV9 and TRBJ2-3, is DSGVTQTPKHLITATGQRVTLRCSPRSGDLSVYWYQQSLDQGLQFLIQYYNGEERAKGNILERFSAQQFPDLHSELNLSSLELGDSALYFCASSVTGGGTDTQYFGPGTRLTVL.

To note about this clone: This sample also contains other DNA sequences that code for the same CDR3. This rearrangement joins TRBV5-5 to TRBJ1-1; no clear D gene. Trimming took 0 bases from V and 1 from J, leaving 10 bases between them. This CDR3 region has 15 residues. Germline assignment: CDR1 SGHKS and CDR2 YYEKEE (reference sequence). The CDR3 region has the DNA TGTGCCAGCAGCTTGGCCCCAGGAAAGAACACTGAAGCTTTCTTT. It specifies CASSLAPGKNTEAFF. Combining the CDR3 with reference TRBV5-5 and TRBJ1-1 gives the whole variable domain DAGVTQSPTHLIKTRGQQVTLRCSPISGHKSVSWYQQVLGQGPQFIFQYYEKEERGRGNFPDRFSARQFPNYSSELNVNALLLGDSALYLCASSLAPGKNTEAFFGQGTRLTVV.

This clone was picked up a small number of times. This chain links TRBV5-6 with TRBJ2-1, with D tentatively TRBD2 (5 bases). The V gene lost 4 bases and the J gene lost 3 bases, with 5 bases spanning the gap. The CDR3 sequence is 12 residues long. CDR1 is SGHDT and CDR2 is YYEEEE in the germline V gene. The CDR3, as DNA: TGTGCCAGCAGCGGACTCTACAATGAGCAGTTCTTC. Amino acid sequence: CASSGLYNEQFF.

The chain is built from TRBV11-2 and TRBJ2-5, with 10 bases that match TRBD1. The germline gives CDR1 SGHAT, CDR2 FQNNGV. CDR3 length: 15 residues. V was clipped by 5 bases and J by 0 bases; unmatched bases: 3. CDR3 amino acids: CASSPGQGYQETQYF. In nucleotides, the CDR3 is TGTGCCAGCAGCCCGGGACAGGGGTACCAAGAGACCCAGTACTTC. The full variable domain, with the rest looked up from reference TRBV11-2 and TRBJ2-5, is EAGVAQSPRYKIIEKRQSVAFWCNPISGHATLYWYQQILGQGPKLLIQFQNNGVVDDSQLPKDRFSAERLKGVDSTLKIQPAKLEDSAVYLCASSPGQGYQETQYFGPGTRLLVL.

CDR3 bases: TGTGCCAGCAGTGAGTGGCCTCTCTACGAGCAGTACTTC. Encoded protein: CASSEWPLYEQYF. V gene TRBV2 combines with J gene TRBJ2-7, with unresolved D. Germline-derived CDR1 and CDR2 are SNHLY and FYNNEI. Trimming cost V 3 bases and J 3 bases, with 9 bases left between them. This CDR3 has 13 amino acids.

CDR3 in amino acids: CASSLPGQETQYF. In DNA form, the CDR3 reads TGTGCCAGCAGCTTGCCAGGGCAAGAGACCCAGTACTTC. This chain links TRBV5-4 with TRBJ2-5; perhaps TRBD1 as D (5 bases). This CDR3 has 13 residues. CDR1 is SGHNT and CDR2 is YYREEE in the germline V gene (reference sequence). V was cut by 1 base and J by 2 bases, with 6 bases left in between.

The chain uses TRBV5-1 and TRBJ2-2; 10 nucleotides align to TRBD1. CDR1 SGHRS and CDR2 YFSETQ come from the germline V gene. This CDR3 contains 14 residues. Germline trimming cut 4 bases from V and 6 bases from J; bases unmatched to any gene: 3. CDR3 bases: TGCGCCAGCAGCGGGACAGGGGATGCCGGGGAGCTGTTTTTT. Amino acid sequence: CASSGTGDAGELFF. Drawing the rest from reference TRBV5-1 and TRBJ2-2, the complete variable domain is KAGVTQTPRYLIKTRGQQVTLSCSPISGHRSVSWYQQTPGQGLQFLFEYFSETQRNKGNFPGRFSGRQFSNSRSEMNVSTLELGDSALYLCASSGTGDAGELFFGEGSRLTVL.

The J gene is TRBJ2-1, the V gene TRBV5-1; 10 bases line up with TRBD2. This CDR3 contains 13 residues. V was clipped by 5 bases and J by 8 bases; unmatched bases: 4. The germline V gene encodes CDR1 SGHRS and CDR2 YFSETQ. The CDR3 DNA reads as TGCGCCAGCAGTTTCGGGACTAGCGATGAGCAGTTCTTC. Translation: CASSFGTSDEQFF.

The CDR3 reads CASSLSVGGSSYEQYF. Written as DNA, the CDR3 is TGTGCCAGCAGCTTATCTGTCGGGGGAAGCTCCTACGAGCAGTACTTC. The rearrangement joins TRBV7-9 to TRBJ2-7; perhaps TRBD2 as D (6 bases). Germline CDR1 is SEHNR and CDR2 is FQNEAQ (reference sequence). V dropped 2 bases and J dropped 0 bases, with 14 bases sitting between them. The CDR3 runs to 16 residues.

The table lists this clone with a count of one. This chain uses TRBV6-4 with TRBJ2-3, with D possibly TRBD2 on 7 matching bases. Trimming took 7 bases from V and 2 from J, leaving 16 bases between them. The CDR3 has 15 amino acids. The germline V gene has CDR1 MRHNA and CDR2 SNTAGT. This chain's CDR3 is CASKERAGATDTQYF. CDR3 nucleotides: TGTGCCAGCAAGGAGAGGGCGGGGGCCACAGATACGCAGTATTTT.